This is a list of T cell receptor beta chains from one sample in a study of graft-versus-host responses after intestinal transplantation. Assay used: immunoSEQ multiplex PCR; TCRdb lists only in-frame clones, some missing. This sample has approximately 14,000 clones, with about 87% found just once. This specimen was bone marrow, taken approximately 120 days after intestinal transplantation. The receptors shown here come from a human patient who received an intestinal transplant, so some T cells may come from the graft donor. Each CDR3 is given with its conserved first and last residue. Fields, in order: J gene, clone size, D gene, CDR3 length, V gene, CDR3 protein, CDR3 DNA. A D gene is named only where the DNA matches it firmly. Clone size, where shown, is once, few, many, or a class for clones that have expanded.

TRBJ2-6,NA,TRBD1,18,TRBV9,CASSVRTGWSSGANVLTF,TGTGCCAGCAGCGTCCGGACAGGGTGGAGCTCTGGGGCCAACGTCCTGACTTTC
TRBJ2-6,NA,NA,15,TRBV2,CAPKEALSGANVLTF,TGTGCCCCAAAAGAGGCGCTCTCTGGGGCCAACGTCCTGACTTTC
TRBJ2-5,NA,TRBD1,13,TRBV19,CASSTGGGETQYF,TGTGCCAGTAGTACAGGGGGCGGTGAGACCCAGTACTTC
TRBJ2-2,NA,NA,13,TRBV14,CASSQASVGELFF,TGTGCCAGCAGCCAAGCCTCTGTCGGGGAGCTGTTTTTT
TRBJ2-7,once,TRBD2,14,TRBV28,CASSLGAGVREQYF,TGTGCCAGCAGTTTAGGCGCGGGAGTACGCGAGCAGTACTTC
TRBJ2-3,NA,NA,15,TRBV28,CASRETGTGADTQYF,TGTGCCAGCAGGGAGACAGGTACTGGAGCAGATACGCAGTATTTT
TRBJ2-7,NA,TRBD1,18,TRBV15,CATSRVGTGEENSYEQYF,TGTGCCACCAGCAGAGTCGGGACAGGGGAAGAAAACTCCTACGAGCAGTACTTC
TRBJ1-1,NA,NA,15,TRBV7-2,CASSLAGAGNTEAFF,TGTGCCAGCAGCTTAGCGGGGGCGGGGAACACTGAAGCTTTCTTT
TRBJ2-1,NA,TRBD1,15,TRBV19,CASSIRTGGNNEQFF,TGTGCCAGTAGTATACGGACAGGGGGCAACAATGAGCAGTTCTTC
TRBJ1-5,NA,NA,14,TRBV15,CATSRGQAGQPQHF,TGTGCCACCAGCAGAGGACAGGCCGGTCAGCCCCAGCATTTT
TRBJ2-1,NA,TRBD2,15,TRBV27,CASSFSGRSYNEQFF,TGTGCCAGCAGTTTTAGCGGGAGATCCTACAATGAGCAGTTCTTC
TRBJ1-1,NA,NA,15,TRBV4-1,CASSQAWDGFIGAFF,TGCGCCAGCAGCCAAGCTTGGGACGGCTTTATTGGTGCTTTCTTT
TRBJ2-7,NA,NA,14,TRBV2,CASSWAGNSYEQYF,TGTGCCAGCAGTTGGGCAGGAAACTCCTACGAGCAGTACTTC
TRBJ2-7,NA,TRBD1,13,TRBV5-1,CASAWDSTYEQYF,TGCGCCAGCGCCTGGGACAGTACCTACGAGCAGTACTTC
TRBJ2-1,few,NA,13,TRBV7-9,CASSLISGNEQFF,TGTGCCAGCAGCTTAATATCGGGGAATGAGCAGTTCTTC
TRBJ2-4,NA,NA,17,TRBV18,CASSPYSPQGAKNIQYF,TGTGCCAGCTCACCTTACTCGCCCCAGGGGGCCAAAAACATTCAGTACTTC
TRBJ2-1,once,TRBD2,17,TRBV4-2,CASSPSGREGSYNEQFF,TGTGCCAGCAGCCCGTCCGGAAGGGAGGGCTCCTACAATGAGCAGTTCTTC
TRBJ2-1,NA,TRBD2,16,TRBV6-4,CASSALGLGSYNEQFF,TGTGCCAGCAGTGCCTTGGGACTAGGATCCTACAATGAGCAGTTCTTC
TRBJ2-7,once,TRBD2,15,TRBV29-1,CSVELRAGGRFEQYF,TGCAGCGTTGAATTAAGAGCGGGAGGGCGTTTCGAGCAGTACTTC
TRBJ1-1,NA,NA,12,TRBV11-2,CASSQENTEAFF,TGTGCCAGCAGCCAGGAGAACACTGAAGCTTTCTTT
TRBJ2-4,NA,NA,15,TRBV28,CASSFWPLAKNIQYF,TGTGCCAGCAGTTTTTGGCCCCTAGCCAAAAACATTCAGTACTTC
TRBJ2-3,NA,TRBD2,15,TRBV5-4,CASSLASGNTDTQYF,TGTGCCAGCAGCTTGGCTAGCGGGAACACAGATACGCAGTATTTT
TRBJ1-4,few,TRBD1,17,TRBV19,CASSTGQGIATNEKLFF,TGTGCCAGTAGTACCGGACAGGGGATTGCAACTAATGAAAAACTGTTTTTT
TRBJ2-1,NA,NA,12,TRBV10-3,CAISVREYEQFF,TGTGCCATCAGTGTAAGAGAGTACGAGCAGTTCTTC
TRBJ2-2,NA,NA,14,TRBV27,CASSLQANTGELFF,TGTGCCAGCAGTTTGCAGGCGAACACCGGGGAGCTGTTTTTT
TRBJ2-3,once,TRBD1,17,TRBV7-8,CASSGTGEEDDTDTQYF,TGTGCCAGCAGCGGGACAGGGGAAGAGGACGACACAGATACGCAGTATTTT
TRBJ2-5,once,NA,15,TRBV6-6,CASSYPEAYQETQYF,TGTGCCAGCAGTTACCCCGAAGCGTACCAAGAGACCCAGTACTTC
TRBJ2-7,NA,TRBD2,18,TRBV7-8,CASSPEGQSGRNPYEQYF,TGTGCCAGCAGCCCGGAGGGACAAAGCGGGAGAAACCCCTACGAGCAGTACTTC
TRBJ2-7,NA,TRBD2,14,TRBV7-2,CASSLTSGSGEQYF,TGTGCCAGCAGCTTAACTAGCGGGAGCGGGGAGCAGTACTTC
TRBJ2-1,NA,NA,15,TRBV19,CASSPSRTLVDEQFF,TGTGCCAGTAGCCCTAGCAGAACCTTGGTGGATGAGCAGTTCTTC
TRBJ2-5,few,NA,15,TRBV19,CASSITGDWGETQYF,TGTGCCAGTAGTATAACTGGGGATTGGGGAGAGACCCAGTACTTC
TRBJ2-2,NA,NA,15,TRBV5-1,CASRWASGATGELFF,TGCGCCAGCAGGTGGGCCTCAGGGGCTACCGGGGAGCTGTTTTTT
TRBJ2-3,NA,TRBD2,13,TRBV28,CASSGRGPDTQYF,TGTGCCAGCAGTGGGAGGGGCCCAGATACGCAGTATTTT
TRBJ2-3,NA,NA,16,TRBV6-5,CASSYRGRRSTDTQYF,TGTGCCAGCAGTTACCGGGGGAGAAGGAGCACAGATACGCAGTATTTT
TRBJ2-7,once,TRBD1,15,TRBV5-4,CASSAPGQGGYEQYF,TGTGCCAGCAGCGCCCCGGGACAGGGTGGGTACGAGCAGTACTTC
TRBJ1-1,NA,NA,13,TRBV23-1,CASSQSGNTEAFF,TGCGCCAGCAGTCAATCAGGGAACACTGAAGCTTTCTTT
TRBJ2-1,NA,TRBD2,14,TRBV11-2,CASSIGSGRVRQFF,TGTGCCAGCAGTATCGGCAGCGGGAGGGTACGGCAGTTCTTC
TRBJ2-3,NA,NA,13,TRBV9,CASSVGGEDTQYF,TGTGCCAGCAGCGTAGGCGGTGAGGATACGCAGTATTTT
TRBJ2-1,NA,TRBD2,16,TRBV4-3,CASSQALAGGDNEQFF,TGCGCCAGCAGCCAAGCCCTAGCGGGAGGCGACAATGAGCAGTTCTTC
TRBJ2-3,NA,TRBD2,18,TRBV10-3,CAAGLVGWDTISTDTQYF,TGTGCCGCGGGACTAGTAGGCTGGGATACTATTAGCACAGATACGCAGTATTTT
TRBJ2-5,once,NA,14,TRBV7-8,CASSPSGIQETQYF,TGTGCCAGCAGCCCCTCAGGTATCCAAGAGACCCAGTACTTC
TRBJ2-7,NA,NA,17,TRBV5-1,CASSLPPLVGQSYEQYF,TGCGCCAGCAGCTTACCCCCTTTGGTAGGGCAATCCTACGAGCAGTACTTC
TRBJ2-1,NA,NA,17,TRBV15,CATSRDSGQNSYNEQFF,TGTGCCACCAGCAGAGATTCTGGGCAGAACTCCTACAATGAGCAGTTCTTC
TRBJ2-5,NA,NA,12,TRBV29-1,CSVGGQTETQYF,TGCAGCGTTGGCGGACAGACGGAGACCCAGTACTTC
TRBJ2-7,once,NA,14,TRBV28,CASFGGGSSYEQYF,TGTGCCAGCTTTGGGGGCGGGAGCTCCTACGAGCAGTACTTC
TRBJ2-3,NA,TRBD1,17,TRBV7-9,CASSFIRRDRFTDTQYF,TGTGCCAGCAGCTTCATCCGAAGGGACAGGTTCACAGATACGCAGTATTTT
TRBJ1-1,large,TRBD1,12,TRBV5-1,CASSPGGTEAFF,TGCGCCAGCAGCCCAGGGGGCACTGAAGCTTTCTTT
TRBJ1-6,NA,NA,14,TRBV19,CASSMGTVNSPLHF,TGTGCCAGTAGTATGGGGACGGTGAATTCACCCCTCCACTTT
TRBJ1-5,NA,NA,14,TRBV6-6,CASRTGVSNQPQHF,TGTGCCTCACGGACGGGAGTTAGCAATCAGCCCCAGCATTTT
TRBJ2-3,few,TRBD2,14,TRBV5-1,CASSSGGPSDTQYF,TGCGCCAGCAGCTCGGGAGGGCCGTCCGATACGCAGTATTTT
TRBJ2-3,NA,TRBD2,16,TRBV7-2,CASSSRGGGGGGSQYF,TGTGCCAGCAGCTCCCGCGGGGGAGGTGGGGGGGGATCGCAGTATTTT
TRBJ2-3,NA,TRBD2,13,TRBV13,CASNPSGSDTQYF,TGTGCCAGCAACCCTAGCGGGAGTGATACGCAGTATTTT
TRBJ2-1,NA,TRBD2,15,TRBV6-1,CASSELAEAYNEQFF,TGTGCCAGCAGTGAACTAGCGGAGGCCTACAATGAGCAGTTCTTC
TRBJ2-1,NA,NA,16,TRBV7-7,CASSPKHTLISNEQFF,TGTGCCAGCAGCCCCAAGCATACCCTAATATCCAATGAGCAGTTCTTC
TRBJ1-5,NA,NA,17,TRBV7-9,CASSPAGGRGGNQPQHF,TGTGCCAGCAGCCCGGCGGGGGGCCGAGGAGGCAATCAGCCCCAGCATTTT
TRBJ1-6,NA,NA,12,TRBV28,CASTWGGSPLHF,TGTGCCAGCACCTGGGGGGGTTCACCCCTCCACTTT
TRBJ2-1,once,NA,13,TRBV30,CAWSGLNYNEQFF,TGTGCCTGGAGTGGACTGAACTACAATGAGCAGTTCTTC
TRBJ2-1,NA,TRBD2,16,TRBV5-1,CASSLVAGPRYNEQFF,TGCGCCAGCAGCTTGGTAGCGGGACCGAGGTACAATGAGCAGTTCTTC
TRBJ1-4,NA,NA,15,TRBV7-9,CASSPRTESNEKLFF,TGTGCCAGCAGCCCCAGGACGGAATCTAATGAAAAACTGTTTTTT